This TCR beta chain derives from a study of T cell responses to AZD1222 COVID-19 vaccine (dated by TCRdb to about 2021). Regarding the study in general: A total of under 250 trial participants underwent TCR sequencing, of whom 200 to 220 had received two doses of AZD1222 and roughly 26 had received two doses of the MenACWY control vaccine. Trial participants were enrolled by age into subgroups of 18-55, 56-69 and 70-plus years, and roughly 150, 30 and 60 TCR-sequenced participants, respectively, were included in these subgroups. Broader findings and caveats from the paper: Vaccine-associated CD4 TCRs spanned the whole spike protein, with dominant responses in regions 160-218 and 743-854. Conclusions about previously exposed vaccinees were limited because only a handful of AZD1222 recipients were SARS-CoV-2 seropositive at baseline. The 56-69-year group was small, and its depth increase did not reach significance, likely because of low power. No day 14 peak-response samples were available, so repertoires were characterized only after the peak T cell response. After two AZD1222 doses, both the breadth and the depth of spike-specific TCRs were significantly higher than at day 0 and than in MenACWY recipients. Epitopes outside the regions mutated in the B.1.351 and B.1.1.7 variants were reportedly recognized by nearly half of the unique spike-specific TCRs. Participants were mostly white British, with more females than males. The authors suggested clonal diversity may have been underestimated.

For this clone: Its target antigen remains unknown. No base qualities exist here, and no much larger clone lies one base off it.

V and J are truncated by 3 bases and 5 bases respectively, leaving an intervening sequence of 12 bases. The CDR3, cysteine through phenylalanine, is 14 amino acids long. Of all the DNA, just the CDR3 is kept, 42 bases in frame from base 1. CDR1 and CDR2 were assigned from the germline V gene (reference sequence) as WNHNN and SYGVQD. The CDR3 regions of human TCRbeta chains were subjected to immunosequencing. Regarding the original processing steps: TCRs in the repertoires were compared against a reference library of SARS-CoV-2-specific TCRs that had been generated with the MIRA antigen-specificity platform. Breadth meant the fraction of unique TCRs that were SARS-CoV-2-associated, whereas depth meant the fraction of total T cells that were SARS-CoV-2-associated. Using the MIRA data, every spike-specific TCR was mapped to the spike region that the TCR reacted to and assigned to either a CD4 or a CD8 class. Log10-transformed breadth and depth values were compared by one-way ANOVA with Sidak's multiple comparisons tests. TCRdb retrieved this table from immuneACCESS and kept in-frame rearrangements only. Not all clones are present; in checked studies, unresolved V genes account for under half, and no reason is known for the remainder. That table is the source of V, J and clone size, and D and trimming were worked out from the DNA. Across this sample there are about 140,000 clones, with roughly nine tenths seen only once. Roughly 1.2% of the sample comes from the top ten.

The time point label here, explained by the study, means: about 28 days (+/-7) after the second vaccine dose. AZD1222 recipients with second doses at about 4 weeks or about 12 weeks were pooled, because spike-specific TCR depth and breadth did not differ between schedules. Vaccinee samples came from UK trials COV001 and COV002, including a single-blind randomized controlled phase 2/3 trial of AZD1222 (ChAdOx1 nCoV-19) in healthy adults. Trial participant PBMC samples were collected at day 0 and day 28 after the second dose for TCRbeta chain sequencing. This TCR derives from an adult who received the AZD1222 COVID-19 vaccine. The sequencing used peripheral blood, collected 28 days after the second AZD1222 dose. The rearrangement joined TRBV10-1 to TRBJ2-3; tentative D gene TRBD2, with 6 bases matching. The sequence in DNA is TGCGCCAGCAGTGACCCGACTAGTCGAGATACGCAGTATTTT. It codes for CASSDPTSRDTQYF.